The 22 T cell receptor beta chains presented below share a single source sample, sequenced in a study of blood T cell repertoires in COVID-19. Assay: immunoSEQ multiplex PCR; the TCRdb copy retains only in-frame clones and omits some. This sample yields around 60,000 clones, of which about nine tenths are seen a single time; approximately 1.2% belongs to the top ten. Sequenced: peripheral blood. These receptors originate from a woman of 80 years or more with acute or convalescent COVID-19.

V and J are TRBV28 and TRBJ1-1; TRBD1 agrees at 7 bases. This CDR3 is built from 13 residues. Germline CDR1 MDHEN, CDR2 SYDVKM. V gave up 5 bases and J gave up 3 bases; unmatched junction bases: 3. This CDR3 is CASSPTGDTEAFF. CDR3 bases: TGTGCCAGCAGTCCAACAGGGGACACTGAAGCTTTCTTT.

The chain employs TRBV6-2 or TRBV6-3 and TRBJ2-7; perhaps TRBD1 as D (6 bases). Germline assignment: CDR1 MNHEY and CDR2 SVGEGT. The V gene lost 6 bases and the J gene lost 3 bases, with 21 bases spanning the gap. The CDR3 is 16 amino acids. Here the CDR3 DNA reads TGTGCCAGCAGCCCCAAGGGAAAGGGCAGGGGCTACGAGCAGTACTTC. Translating it yields CASSPKGKGRGYEQYF.

The chain uses TRBV6-5 and TRBJ1-1, with 7 positions matching TRBD1. The V segment lost 2 bases and the J segment 1 base; nucleotides outside the gene matches: 7. Germline V gene sequence: CDR1 MNHEY, CDR2 SVGAGI. The CDR3 totals 16 residues. The CDR3 region is CASSYGQGVGNTEAFF. For the CDR3, the DNA is TGTGCCAGCAGTTACGGGCAGGGGGTAGGGAACACTGAAGCTTTCTTT.

This clone occurred a few times. V gene TRBV28 combines with J gene TRBJ2-7; maybe TRBD2 (6 bases). This CDR3 contains 14 residues. V was pared by 7 bases and J by 1 base, with 14 bases between. Germline V CDR1 and CDR2: MDHEN, SYDVKM. In nucleotides, the CDR3 is TGTGCCAGCACCCTGGGAGGAGTTTCCTACGAGCAGTACTTC. Translating it yields CASTLGGVSYEQYF.

As concerns this clone: Additional DNA sequences in this sample encode the identical CDR3. The rearrangement links TRBV7-2 to TRBJ2-3; weak D call: TRBD2 (6 bases). From germline, CDR1 is SGHTA and CDR2 FQGNSA. V lost 5 bases to trimming and J lost 2 bases, with 11 bases between them. This CDR3 comprises 14 residues. CDR3 sequence reads: CASSRGGVTDTQYF. In nucleotides, the CDR3 is TGTGCCAGCAGCCGGGGCGGGGTCACAGATACGCAGTATTTT.

The chain uses TRBV7-2 and TRBJ1-2, with D perhaps TRBD1 (6 bases). Deletions cut 2 bases from V and 3 bases from J, with 13 bases between. Germline assignment: CDR1 SGHTA and CDR2 FQGNSA. This CDR3 spans 15 amino acids. In nucleotides, the CDR3 is TGTGCCAGCAGCTTAATCGAGGCAGGGGACTATGGCTACACCTTC. Residues: CASSLIEAGDYGYTF.

The chain employs TRBV28 and TRBJ1-4; possible D gene TRBD1, 6 bases. Trimming took off 6 bases at V and 7 bases at J, with 15 bases between the two ends. The CDR3 spans 14 residues. The germline V gene encodes CDR1 MDHEN and CDR2 SYDVKM. The CDR3 bases are TGTGCCAGCAGACAACAGGGTAACGGTGAAAAACTGTTTTTT. Its protein is CASRQQGNGEKLFF.

The chain has TRBV6-5 and TRBJ2-2; D is possibly TRBD2 (5 bases). Trimming left V 5 bases short and J 1 base short, with 8 bases between. Germline V CDR1 and CDR2: MNHEY, SVGAGI. The CDR3 sequence is 14 residues long. The CDR3: CASSLAMNTGELFF. In nucleotides, the CDR3 is TGTGCCAGCAGTCTAGCCATGAACACCGGGGAGCTGTTTTTT.

This chain joins TRBV5-1 and TRBJ1-4; TRBD1 agrees at 7 bases. In germline, CDR1 is SGHRS, CDR2 YFSETQ. The CDR3 sequence is 16 residues long. The V segment lost 3 bases and the J segment 8 bases; nucleotides outside the gene matches: 13. CDR3 DNA: TGCGCCAGCAGCTGGGGGATGACAGGGACGTCCGAAAAACTGTTTTTT. Protein sequence: CASSWGMTGTSEKLFF.

The chain is built from TRBV10-3 and TRBJ2-7; TRBD2 might be the D (6 bases). Trimming took off 5 bases at V and 5 bases at J, with 16 bases between the two ends. The CDR3 loop spans 14 amino acids. Looked up from germline, CDR1 is ENHRY and CDR2 is SYGVKD. This CDR3 reads CAISQFRESDEQYF. Here the CDR3 DNA reads TGTGCCATCAGTCAGTTCCGGGAGTCCGACGAGCAGTACTTC.

CDR3 in DNA: TGTGCCAGCAGCTCCGTCTCCGGGGAGAATGGAAACACCATATATTTT. This translates into CASSSVSGENGNTIYF. The chain is built from TRBV7-2 and TRBJ1-3; D unclear. CDR1 SGHTA and CDR2 FQGNSA come from the germline V gene. Trimming stripped 4 bases from V and 3 bases from J, with 16 bases between. This CDR3 is 16 amino acids long.

This chain uses TRBV18 with TRBJ2-1; TRBD2 matches at 8 bases. This CDR3 spans 16 amino acids. J gave up 8 bases and V 3 bases, and 12 bases lay outside the gene matches. Germline assignment: CDR1 KGHSH and CDR2 LQKENI. The CDR3 DNA reads TGTGCCAGCTCACCGGTCAAGCGGGGGCTATGGGATGAGCAGTTCTTC. Protein: CASSPVKRGLWDEQFF.

J is TRBJ2-2 and V is TRBV21-1; the table assigns TRBD2, which was not confirmed against the DNA. TRBV21-1 is termed a pseudogene. The CDR3 consists of 21 residues. CDR3 region: CASSKPRVRTPSGGRSGELFF. CDR3 DNA sequence: TGTGCCAGCAGCAAACCGAGGGTGCGTACCCCTAGCGGGGGTAGGTCCGGGGAGCTGTTTTTT.

The V call is TRBV29-1, the J call TRBJ1-1; D perhaps matches TRBD1 (5 bases). The CDR3 covers 12 residues. Germline values: CDR1 SQVTM, CDR2 ANQGSEA. V was cut by 7 bases and J by 0 bases, with 9 bases left in between. In DNA, the CDR3 is TGCAGCGCCGACAGAATGAACACTGAAGCTTTCTTT. Encoded protein: CSADRMNTEAFF. The full variable domain, its missing parts supplied by reference TRBV29-1 and TRBJ1-1, is SAVISQKPSRDICQRGTSLTIQCQVDSQVTMMFWYRQQPGQSLTLIATANQGSEATYESGFVIDKFPISRPNLTFSTLTVSNMSPEDSSIYLCSADRMNTEAFFGQGTRLTVV.

The sample holds a few counts of this clone. CDR3 loop: CASSPEGQGNTEAFF. The CDR3 bases are TGTGCCAGCAGTCCCGAGGGACAGGGGAACACTGAAGCTTTCTTT. V usage is TRBV2 and J usage is TRBJ1-1, with 9 nucleotides matching TRBD1. The ends lost 5 bases at V and 1 base at J; junction bases unmatched: 5. The CDR3 totals 15 residues. CDR1 is SNHLY and CDR2 is FYNNEI in the germline V gene.

In DNA form, the CDR3 reads TGTGCCAGCAGCCAGGCAACGCAGGGGGCCGGGGAGCTGTTTTTT. Protein sequence: CASSQATQGAGELFF. The chain joins TRBV7-2 to TRBJ2-2; 7 positions match TRBD1. The V and J ends lost 5 bases and 6 bases, in that order; junction bases with no gene match: 9. Germline lookup yields CDR1 SGHTA and CDR2 FQGNSA. The CDR3 is 15 residues long.

CDR3 in DNA: TGTGCCAGCAGCTTTTACAGGGGATCGACCCAAGAGACCCAGTACTTC. This translates into CASSFYRGSTQETQYF. V gene TRBV7-9 combines with J gene TRBJ2-5, with TRBD1 matching over 7 bases. The CDR3 is made up of 16 amino acids. Germline V lookup: CDR1 SEHNR, CDR2 FQNEAQ (reference sequence). V lost 3 bases to trimming and J lost 1 base; unmatched junction nucleotides: 8.

J is TRBJ2-3 and V is TRBV4-2; D not resolved. The CDR3 has 17 residues. CDR1 and CDR2 (germline): LGHNA, YNFKEQ. Trimming removed 4 bases at V and 1 base at J, with 18 bases between. For the CDR3, the DNA is TGTGCCAGCAGCCCCTCCCACCAACGGCGGCGCACAGATACGCAGTATTTT. It codes for CASSPSHQRRRTDTQYF.

The V and J genes are TRBV5-1 and TRBJ2-5; TRBD1 might be the D (5 bases). V was shortened by 3 bases and J by 4 bases, with 13 bases between the two germline ends. The CDR3 totals 14 residues. Germline values: CDR1 SGHRS, CDR2 YFSETQ. The chain's CDR3 is CASSSPGRGETQYF. The DNA for the CDR3 is TGCGCCAGCAGCTCTCCAGGGCGAGGAGAGACCCAGTACTTC. Combining the CDR3 with reference TRBV5-1 and TRBJ2-5 gives the whole variable domain KAGVTQTPRYLIKTRGQQVTLSCSPISGHRSVSWYQQTPGQGLQFLFEYFSETQRNKGNFPGRFSGRQFSNSRSEMNVSTLELGDSALYLCASSSPGRGETQYFGPGTRLLVL.

This clone showed up just once. V usage is TRBV7-2 and J usage is TRBJ1-3; 9 bases are a match to TRBD1. The V segment lost 8 bases and the J segment 4 bases; nucleotides outside the gene matches: 6. The CDR3 spans 14 residues. In germline, CDR1 is SGHTA, CDR2 FQGNSA. CDR3 bases: TGTGCCAGCTCCTCCGGGACAGGGGGAAACACCATATATTTT. Protein: CASSSGTGGNTIYF.

This chain uses TRBV7-9 with TRBJ1-2; 7 positions agree with TRBD1. This CDR3 has 15 residues. Germline CDR1 and CDR2: SEHNR and FQNEAQ (reference sequence). With V trimmed by 2 bases and J by 4 bases, 7 bases remained unmatched. The CDR3 DNA reads TGTGCCAGCAGCTTAACATTAGGGGGCATCTATGGCTACACCTTC. This gives the protein CASSLTLGGIYGYTF.

The rearrangement joins TRBV18 to TRBJ2-7; 12 bases line up with TRBD1. V was pared by 3 bases and J by 8 bases, with 8 bases of the junction left unmatched. CDR3 length: 15 amino acids. CDR1 is KGHSH, CDR2 LQKENI, per germline. The CDR3 DNA reads as TGTGCCAGCTCACCTCCGGGACAGGGGGCTCCTAAGCAGTACTTC. Protein product: CASSPPGQGAPKQYF.